Listed here are 28 T cell receptor beta chains from one sample, sequenced in a study of Ad26.COV2.S vaccination and SARS-CoV-2 variants (dated by TCRdb to the early 2020s). The label giving this sample's treatment or condition can be read as: roughly 19 received Ad26.COV2.S at low or high dose, single or two shots; roughly five received placebo; per-sample allocation not given. Repertoires of vaccine and placebo recipients were sequenced from samples collected on day 63 after the first injection. Receptors were amplified or captured by the immunoSEQ multiplex PCR assay. Sourced from immuneACCESS, this table was stored by TCRdb with only in-frame sequences that have V and J called. A share of the clones is absent; for the studies checked, an unresolved V gene accounts for under half, and the remainder has no known explanation. This sample gives roughly 450,000 clones in total; around 90% of them show up just once. The leading ten clones occupy 12% of the sample.

The sequencing used peripheral blood, collected in a trial of Ad26.COV2.S vaccine versus placebo. Receptors originate from a person between 18 and 59 years old who received the Ad26.COV2.S COVID-19 vaccine or a placebo.

The chain links TRBV5-4 to TRBJ2-1, with 7 bases that match TRBD2. The germline gives CDR1 SGHNT, CDR2 YYREEE (reference sequence). This CDR3 has 18 amino acids. V was pared by 2 bases and J by 0 bases, with 11 bases of the junction left unmatched. The CDR3 DNA reads as TGTGCCAGCAGCTTAGAGACTAGCTCCTTTAGCTCCTACAATGAGCAGTTCTTC. Protein product: CASSLETSSFSSYNEQFF. Using reference TRBV5-4 and TRBJ2-1 for the parts outside the CDR3, the full variable domain is ETGVTQSPTHLIKTRGQQVTLRCSSQSGHNTVSWYQQALGQGPQFIFQYYREEENGRGNFPPRFSGLQFPNYSSELNVNALELDDSALYLCASSLETSSFSSYNEQFFGPGTRLTVL.

V is TRBV29-1 and J is TRBJ2-7, with TRBD2 identical over 10 bases. The germline V gene encodes CDR1 SQVTM and CDR2 ANQGSEA. The V segment lost 4 bases and the J segment 3 bases; nucleotides outside the gene matches: 12. CDR3 size: 16 residues. The CDR3 DNA is TGCAGCGTTGGGGGATCGCTAGCGGGAGACGGCTACGAGCAGTACTTC. This translates into CSVGGSLAGDGYEQYF.

The rearrangement links TRBV28 to TRBJ2-7; 8 positions agree with TRBD2. V was pared by 7 bases and J by 6 bases, with 17 bases of the junction left unmatched. Germline V gene data show CDR1 as MDHEN and CDR2 as SYDVKM. The length of the CDR3 is 16 residues. The CDR3 DNA follows: TGTGCCAGCACTCTCGGGGGGGGGAGGCCCCCGGGCGAGCAGTACTTC. Protein sequence: CASTLGGGRPPGEQYF.

The V call is TRBV6-2 or TRBV6-3, the J call TRBJ1-2, with D unclear. Germline V gene data show CDR1 as MNHEY and CDR2 as SVGEGT. This CDR3 contains 15 residues. Trimming took 4 bases from V and 3 from J, leaving 15 bases between them. DNA for the CDR3: TGTGCCAGCAGTTTTTTTTCGACCGGGGACTATGGCTACACCTTC. Translation: CASSFFSTGDYGYTF.

The V gene is TRBV11-3, the J gene TRBJ2-2; 11 bases match TRBD2. Losses at the gene ends were 1 base for V and 4 bases for J; bases not matched to a gene: 2. CDR3 length: 16 amino acids. Germline CDR1 reads SGHNT; CDR2 reads YENEEA. The CDR3 spells CASSLVLAGGTGELFF. The CDR3 nucleotides are TGTGCCAGCAGCTTAGTTCTAGCGGGAGGCACCGGGGAGCTGTTTTTT.

The chain recombines TRBV7-9 with TRBJ2-1; D may be TRBD1 (6 bases). Trimming shortened V by 4 bases and J by 5 bases, and 9 bases separated the two germline ends. Looked up from germline, CDR1 is SEHNR and CDR2 is FQNEAQ (reference sequence). The length of the CDR3 is 13 residues. The CDR3 region is CASSWTDNNEQFF. CDR3 nucleotide sequence: TGTGCCAGCAGCTGGACAGACAACAATGAGCAGTTCTTC.

The chain recombines TRBV5-4 with TRBJ2-7, with D possibly being TRBD1 (7 bases). V lost 0 bases and J lost 3, with 16 bases in between. This CDR3 contains 16 residues. Germline V gene sequence: CDR1 SGHNT, CDR2 YYREEE (reference sequence). Written as DNA, the CDR3 is TGTGCCAGCAGCTTGGGTGTCATCAGGGGGGACTACGAGCAGTACTTC. Translating gives CASSLGVIRGDYEQYF.

This chain connects TRBV21-1 to TRBJ2-2; the table's D call, TRBD2, has no DNA check behind it. TRBV21-1 is labeled a pseudogene. This CDR3 comprises 18 residues. The CDR3: CANEQTSGRPGGTGELFF. The CDR3 bases are TGTGCCAACGAACAGACTAGCGGGAGGCCAGGTGGCACCGGGGAGCTGTTTTTT.

The J gene is TRBJ2-2, the V gene TRBV3-1 (or the pseudogene TRBV3-2); a possible D gene is TRBD1 (6 bases). The V gene lost 8 bases and the J gene lost 3 bases, with 10 bases spanning the gap. Germline CDR1 is LGHDT and CDR2 is YNNKEL (reference sequence). The CDR3 loop spans 13 amino acids. CDR3 DNA: TGTGCCAGCGGGGGCGGCTACACCGGGGAGCTGTTTTTT. Protein: CASGGGYTGELFF.

DNA of the CDR3: TGTGCCAGCAGCGCCGTGGAGTGGACCTACGAGCAGTACTTC. The encoded protein is CASSAVEWTYEQYF. The chain uses TRBV6-4 and TRBJ2-7; D gene uncertain. V lost 6 bases to trimming and J lost 2 bases, with 14 bases between them. The CDR3 is 14 amino acids. Germline V gene lookup returns CDR1 MRHNA and CDR2 SNTAGT.

V usage is TRBV19 and J usage is TRBJ1-5; D might be TRBD1 (6 bases). CDR3 length: 15 amino acids. Between the trimmed V and J ends, which lost 5 bases and 3 bases, there was a span of 14 bases. Germline lookup yields CDR1 LNHDA and CDR2 SQIVND (reference sequence). The CDR3 here is CASSVDGQNNQPQHF. The CDR3 DNA reads TGTGCCAGTAGTGTTGACGGACAGAACAATCAGCCCCAGCATTTT.

The V and J genes are TRBV19 and TRBJ1-4, with TRBD1 as a possible D gene (5 bases). V dropped 1 base and J dropped 8 bases, with 14 bases sitting between them. CDR1 and CDR2 from the germline V gene are LNHDA and SQIVND (reference sequence). The CDR3 covers 15 residues. The CDR3 is CASSIVPGLEEKLFF. DNA of the CDR3: TGTGCCAGTAGTATAGTTCCAGGGTTAGAGGAAAAACTGTTTTTT.

V usage is TRBV5-4 and J usage is TRBJ2-7; TRBD2 matches at 11 bases. The CDR3 is 17 residues long. Trimming took 0 bases from V and 4 from J; bases not matched to a gene: 9. CDR1 and CDR2 from the germline V gene are SGHNT and YYREEE (reference sequence). The CDR3 loop reads CASSLDLAGGLDYEQYF. The CDR3 bases are TGTGCCAGCAGCTTGGATCTAGCGGGGGGACTGGATTACGAGCAGTACTTC.

This clone showed up just a few times. This chain links TRBV11-1 with TRBJ2-7; 10 bases map to TRBD2. The germline V gene has CDR1 SGHAT and CDR2 FQDESV (reference sequence). CDR3 length: 15 amino acids. The ends lost 3 bases at V and 5 bases at J; junction bases unmatched: 7. The CDR3 spells CASSLLLAGANEQYF. The CDR3 nucleotides read TGTGCCAGCAGCTTGCTCCTAGCGGGAGCCAACGAGCAGTACTTC.

This clone has only a few counts. The chain has TRBV7-9 and TRBJ2-7, with 12 bases lining up with TRBD1. V was pared by 3 bases and J by 6 bases, with 6 bases of the junction left unmatched. The CDR3 is 15 amino acids. Looked up from germline, CDR1 is SEHNR and CDR2 is FQNEAQ (reference sequence). CDR3 sequence (DNA): TGTGCCAGCAGCTTGAGGGGACAGGGGGCGAGCGAGCAGTACTTC. Translation gives CASSLRGQGASEQYF.

The V and J genes are TRBV7-6 and TRBJ2-3; 7 bases align to TRBD2. The CDR3 length is 16 residues. V trimming: 5 bases; J trimming: 2 bases; junction bases outside the gene matches: 10. The germline CDR1 and CDR2 sequences are SGHVS and FNYEAQ. The CDR3 loop is CASSPLAVGDTDTQYF. In DNA form, the CDR3 reads TGTGCCAGCAGCCCCCTAGCGGTGGGGGACACAGATACGCAGTATTTT.

This chain links TRBV6-6 with TRBJ2-7; 12 bases are shared with TRBD1. Germline-derived CDR1 and CDR2 are MNHNY and SVGAGI (reference sequence). The V gene end was trimmed by 6 bases and the J gene end by 7 bases; junction bases not matched to a gene: 13. This CDR3 has 16 amino acids. The CDR3 protein is CASSFTGTGGSREQYF. CDR3 bases: TGTGCCAGCAGCTTCACCGGGACAGGGGGCTCGAGGGAGCAGTACTTC.

The chain couples TRBV18 to TRBJ1-2, with no clear D. Germline values: CDR1 KGHSH, CDR2 LQKENI. V was trimmed by 3 bases and J by 5 bases, leaving 10 bases between them. The CDR3 covers 13 residues. For the CDR3, the DNA is TGTGCCAGCTCACCGGAAGGGCCGTATGGCTACACCTTC. It encodes CASSPEGPYGYTF.

The V gene is TRBV28, the J gene TRBJ1-5; D is undetermined. Germline assignment: CDR1 MDHEN and CDR2 SYDVKM. With 5 bases removed from V and 4 bases from J, the gap between germline ends came to 3 bases. This CDR3 has 11 residues. CDR3 amino acids: CASSGNQPQHF. CDR3 in DNA: TGTGCCAGCAGTGGGAATCAGCCCCAGCATTTT. Full variable domain (outside the CDR3, taken from reference TRBV28 and TRBJ1-5): DVKVTQSSRYLVKRTGEKVFLECVQDMDHENMFWYRQDPGLGLRLIYFSYDVKMKEKGDIPEGYSVSREKKERFSLILESASTNQTSMYLCASSGNQPQHFGDGTRLSIL.

The chain joins TRBV30 to TRBJ1-5; no firm D call. The V end lost 8 bases, the J end lost 4 bases, and 3 bases lay between the germline ends. Germline-derived CDR1 and CDR2 are GTSNPN and SVGIG (reference sequence). This CDR3 is 9 amino acids long. This CDR3 is CARNQPQHF. The CDR3 DNA follows: TGTGCCCGGAATCAGCCCCAGCATTTT.

This chain links TRBV14 with TRBJ2-7, with D perhaps matching TRBD2 (5 bases). The CDR3 length is 13 residues. Germline V gene sequence: CDR1 SGHDN, CDR2 FVKESK. Trimming took 4 bases from V and 6 from J, leaving 13 bases between them. The CDR3 sequence: CASSPTRGSEQYF. The CDR3 DNA reads as TGTGCCAGCAGCCCAACCCGAGGGAGCGAGCAGTACTTC.

The chain carries TRBV6-5 and TRBJ1-1; D remains ambiguous. Germline V gene data show CDR1 as MNHEY and CDR2 as SVGAGI. The V end lost 7 bases, the J end lost 0 bases, and 9 bases lay between the germline ends. The CDR3 covers 13 residues. CDR3 loop: CASIGRLNTEAFF. In nucleotides, the CDR3 is TGTGCCAGCATTGGGCGGTTGAACACTGAAGCTTTCTTT.

The CDR3 bases are TGTGCCAGCAGCACTGCGTTGGGAGGAGGCTCCTACAATGAGCAGTTCTTC. As protein: CASSTALGGGSYNEQFF. The chain employs TRBV6-2 or TRBV6-3 and TRBJ2-1, with D tentatively TRBD2 (6 bases). CDR3 length: 17 amino acids. Trimming pared 6 bases from V and 0 bases from J, leaving 18 bases between. Germline CDR1 is MNHEY and CDR2 is SVGEGT.

This chain uses TRBV2 with TRBJ2-5; 14 bases are a match to TRBD2. CDR3 length: 19 residues. Germline V gene lookup returns CDR1 SNHLY and CDR2 FYNNEI. The ends lost 9 bases at V and 4 bases at J; junction bases unmatched: 19. Here the CDR3 DNA reads TGTGCCAGGAGCGCGGGACCGGGACTAGCGGGAGAAGTGGGAGAGACCCAGTACTTC. Its translation: CARSAGPGLAGEVGETQYF.

The chain recombines TRBV15 with TRBJ2-2; 8 bases are shared with TRBD2. The CDR3 is made up of 15 amino acids. With 9 bases clipped from V and 1 base from J, the junction kept 7 bases outside the gene matches. CDR1 is LNHNV, CDR2 YYDKDF, per germline (reference sequence). The CDR3 nucleotides are TGTGCCACAAGGCGGGGGGAGGAGAACACCGGGGAGCTGTTTTTT. The encoded protein is CATRRGEENTGELFF.

V usage is TRBV18 and J usage is TRBJ2-1; 8 bases are shared with TRBD2. The CDR3 runs 15 residues. V lost 1 base, J lost 2 bases, and 1 base stayed unmatched. Looked up from germline, CDR1 is KGHSH and CDR2 is LQKENI. The CDR3 DNA sequence: TGTGCCAGCTCACCACTGACTAGCGCCTACAATGAGCAGTTCTTC. Protein product: CASSPLTSAYNEQFF.

This chain joins TRBV5-6 and TRBJ2-3, with 10 bases fitting TRBD1. Germline-derived CDR1 and CDR2 are SGHDT and YYEEEE. The CDR3 covers 15 residues. V was clipped by 4 bases and J by 5 bases; unmatched bases: 7. CDR3 coding DNA: TGTGCCAGCAGCACCAGACAGGGGGCTGGAGATACGCAGTATTTT. Translating gives CASSTRQGAGDTQYF. Full variable domain (rest looked up from reference TRBV5-6 and TRBJ2-3): DAGVTQSPTHLIKTRGQQVTLRCSPKSGHDTVSWYQQALGQGPQFIFQYYEEEERQRGNFPDRFSGHQFPNYSSELNVNALLLGDSALYLCASSTRQGAGDTQYFGPGTRLTVL.

This clone was seen once. The chain employs TRBV11-2 and TRBJ2-1; 11 bases line up with TRBD2. The CDR3 is 15 amino acids. The germline V gene has CDR1 SGHAT and CDR2 FQNNGV. The trim removed 3 bases at V and 7 bases at J, leaving 5 bases unmatched. The CDR3 bases are TGTGCCAGCAGCTTTAGGGGACTAGCGGATAATGAGCAGTTCTTC. It translates to CASSFRGLADNEQFF.